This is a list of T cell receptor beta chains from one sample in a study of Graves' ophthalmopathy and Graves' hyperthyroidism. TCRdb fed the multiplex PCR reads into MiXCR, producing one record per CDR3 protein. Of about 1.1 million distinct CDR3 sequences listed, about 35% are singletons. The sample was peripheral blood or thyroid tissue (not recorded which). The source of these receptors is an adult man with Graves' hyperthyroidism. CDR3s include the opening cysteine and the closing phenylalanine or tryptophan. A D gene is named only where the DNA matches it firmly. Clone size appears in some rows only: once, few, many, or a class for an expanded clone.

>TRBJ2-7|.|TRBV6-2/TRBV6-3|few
TGTGCCAGCACAACAGGGATGGGCGAGCAGTACTTC
CASTTGMGEQYF
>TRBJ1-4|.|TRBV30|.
TGTGCCTGGAGTACCGGACTTGCAACTAATGAAAAACTGTTTTTT
CAWSTGLATNEKLFF
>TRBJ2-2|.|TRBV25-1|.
TGTGCCAGCAGAGACTTAACAGGGAACACCGGGGAGCTGTTTTTT
CASRDLTGNTGELFF
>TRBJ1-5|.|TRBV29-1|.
TGCAGCTTGGCCGGGGGGCCCTTTGAACCCCAGCATTTT
CSLAGGPFEPQHF
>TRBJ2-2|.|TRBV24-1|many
TGTGCCACCAGCCAGGGGAGGGCGAACACCGGGGAGCTGTTTTTT
CATSQGRANTGELFF
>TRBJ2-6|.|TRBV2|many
TGTGCCAGCAGTGAAACAGGGCCCTATACTGGGGCCAACGTCCTGACTTTC
CASSETGPYTGANVLTF
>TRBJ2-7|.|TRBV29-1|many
TGCAGCGGGATGACAGGGACTAGCTCCTACGAGCAGTACTTC
CSGMTGTSSYEQYF
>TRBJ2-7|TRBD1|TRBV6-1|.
TGTGCCAGCAGTGTGGACAGGGGGTTCCCCTACGAGCAGTACTTC
CASSVDRGFPYEQYF
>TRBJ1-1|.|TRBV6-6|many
TGTGCCAGCAGTTACTCCATGAACACTGAAGCTTTCTTT
CASSYSMNTEAFF
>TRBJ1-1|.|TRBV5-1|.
TGCGCCAGCAGCTTAGAGGGCGCACCCCGAGGAGCTTTCTTT
CASSLEGAPRGAFF
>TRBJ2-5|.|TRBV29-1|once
TGCAGCGTTGATGGCGGACCCCATAGGTCCCAGTACTTC
CSVDGGPHRSQYF
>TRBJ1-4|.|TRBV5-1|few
TGCGCCAGCAACTTAGGGGGAGGAGGCGAAAAACTGTTTTTT
CASNLGGGGEKLFF
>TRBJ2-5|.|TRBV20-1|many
TGCAGCACCCATGGGCTAGCGATTCAAGAGACCCAGTACTTC
CSTHGLAIQETQYF
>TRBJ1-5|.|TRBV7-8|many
TGTGCCAGCAGCTTAGATGCATTGAGGGGCGGGATAGGAAATGGTCAGCCCCAGCATTTT
CASSLDALRGGIGNGQPQHF
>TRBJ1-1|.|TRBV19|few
TGTGCCAGTAGTATGGTCTCGGGGCTACCTGAAGCTTTCTTT
CASSMVSGLPEAFF
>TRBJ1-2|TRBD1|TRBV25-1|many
TGTGCCAGCACGAAGACAGGGGGCCTCTATGGCTACACCTTC
CASTKTGGLYGYTF
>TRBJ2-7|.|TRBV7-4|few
TGTGCCAGCAGTTATATGGGGATTACCTACGAGCAGTACTTC
CASSYMGITYEQYF
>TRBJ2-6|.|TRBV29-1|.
TGCAGCAGTGACAGCTCTGGGGCCAACGTCCTGGCTTTC
CSSDSSGANVLAF
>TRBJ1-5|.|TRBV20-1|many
TGCAGTGCTAGAGATTCGGTCGCTGCAGGGAGCAATCAGCCCCAGCATTTT
CSARDSVAAGSNQPQHF
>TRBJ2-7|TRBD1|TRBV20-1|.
TGCAGTGCTAGACCTACAGGGGGCATTGGGACACGGGTGCAGTACTTC
CSARPTGGIGTRVQYF
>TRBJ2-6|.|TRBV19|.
TGTGCCAGCAGTTTCAAGGGTGGGGCCAACGTCCTGACTTTC
CASSFKGGANVLTF
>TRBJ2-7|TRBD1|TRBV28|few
TGTGCCAGCAGTTTCCGACAGGGGACGGATGAGCAGTACTTC
CASSFRQGTDEQYF
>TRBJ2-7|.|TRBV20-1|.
TGCAGTGCTAGACCCTCCCTCTCCGGGCAGTACTTC
CSARPSLSGQYF
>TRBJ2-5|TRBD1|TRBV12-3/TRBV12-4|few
TGTGCCAGCAGTCCCCAACCCGGGACAGGGGGCTTGAAGACCCAGTACTTC
CASSPQPGTGGLKTQYF
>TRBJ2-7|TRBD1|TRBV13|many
TGTGCCAGCAGCCCACGGACAGGGAAAACCTACGAGCAGTACTTC
CASSPRTGKTYEQYF
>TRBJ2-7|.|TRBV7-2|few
TGTGCCAGCAGCTTAGAAGGGATAAGTTGGTACGAGCAGTACTTC
CASSLEGISWYEQYF
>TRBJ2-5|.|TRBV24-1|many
TGTGCCACCAGTACTGGGGAGACCCAGTACTTC
CATSTGETQYF
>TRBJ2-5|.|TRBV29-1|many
TGCAGCGTTGTGGGTAGGGCAGGCCATCAAGAGACCCAGTACTTC
CSVVGRAGHQETQYF
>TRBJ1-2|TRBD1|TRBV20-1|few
TGCAGTGCTAGAGATACGGAGACAGGGTTGAACTATGGCTACACCTTC
CSARDTETGLNYGYTF
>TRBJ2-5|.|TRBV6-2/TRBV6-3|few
TGTGCCAGCAGTTACACAGAAGAGACCCAGTACTTC
CASSYTEETQYF
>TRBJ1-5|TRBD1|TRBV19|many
TGTGCCAGTAGTGCACGGACAGGGGTCAATCAGCCCCAGCATTTT
CASSARTGVNQPQHF
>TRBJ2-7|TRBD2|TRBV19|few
TGTGCCAGTAGCATGGGGACTAGCGCCTACGAGCAGTACTTC
CASSMGTSAYEQYF
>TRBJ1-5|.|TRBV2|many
TGTGCCAGCAGTCCGAACTTTAGCAATCAGCCCCAGCATTTT
CASSPNFSNQPQHF
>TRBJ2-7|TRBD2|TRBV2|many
TGTGCCGGTTATAGCGGGGGCCTCTCCTACGAGCAGTACTTC
CAGYSGGLSYEQYF
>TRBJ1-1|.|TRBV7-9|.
TGTGCCAGCAGCTTAGCTGGGGAGTGGAACACTGAAGCTTTCTTT
CASSLAGEWNTEAFF
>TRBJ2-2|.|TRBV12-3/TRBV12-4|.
TGTGCCAGCAGTTTTTTGCCGAACACCGGGGAGCTGTTTTTT
CASSFLPNTGELFF
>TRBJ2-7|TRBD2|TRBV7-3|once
TGTGCCAGCAGCCAATCGGGACTAAACTACGAGCAGTACTTC
CASSQSGLNYEQYF
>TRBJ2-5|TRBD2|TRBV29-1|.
TGCAGAGCGGGGATCCAAGAGACCCAGTACTTC
CRAGIQETQYF
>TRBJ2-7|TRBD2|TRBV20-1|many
TGCAGTGCGCAAGGGACTAGATCCTCCTACGAGCAGTACTTC
CSAQGTRSSYEQYF
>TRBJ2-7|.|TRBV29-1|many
TGCAGCGTTCGTCAGGGGCCCCAGGGCGAGCAGTACTTC
CSVRQGPQGEQYF
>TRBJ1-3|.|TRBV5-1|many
TGCGCCAGCAGCTTGTGGGGCGAGGGTGGAAACACCATATATTTT
CASSLWGEGGNTIYF
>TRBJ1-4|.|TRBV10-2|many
TGCGCCAGCACCTCGGTCGGTCGAAAACTGTTTTTT
CASTSVGRKLFF
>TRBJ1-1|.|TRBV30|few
TGTGCCTGGCAGAGGGACTATGAGGATGAAGCTTTCTTT
CAWQRDYEDEAFF
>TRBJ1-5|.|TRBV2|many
TGTGCCAGCAGTGAGAGCCGGGACCGATATAGCAATCAGCCCCAGCATTTT
CASSESRDRYSNQPQHF
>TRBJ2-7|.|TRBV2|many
TGTGCCAGCAGTGAAGCGGGATGGCTAGGGAAGCAGTACTTC
CASSEAGWLGKQYF
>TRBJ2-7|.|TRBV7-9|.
TGTGCCAGCAGCTTAAGGGCCCTGGGAGAGCAGTACTTC
CASSLRALGEQYF
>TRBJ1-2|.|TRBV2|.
TGTGCCAGCTCCCAATTGGCGATTAACTATGGCTACACCTTC
CASSQLAINYGYTF
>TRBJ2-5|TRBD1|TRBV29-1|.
TGCAGCGTTTTTCTTCCGATTACAGGGGAGTCGGAGACCCAGTACTTC
CSVFLPITGESETQYF
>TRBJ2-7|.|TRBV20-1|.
TGCAGTGCCAGCAGTCCTGACAGTCGATCCTACGAGCAGTACTTC
CSASSPDSRSYEQYF
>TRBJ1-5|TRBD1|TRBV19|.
TGTGCCAGTAGACTGGGGGCAGGGGGGTATCAGCCCCAGCATTTT
CASRLGAGGYQPQHF
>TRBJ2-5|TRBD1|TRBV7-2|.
TGTGCCAGCGGACAGGGACAAGAGACCCAGTACTTC
CASGQGQETQYF